This TCR beta chain was sequenced in a study of early T cells in non-severe SARS-CoV-2 infection (dated by TCRdb to the early 2020s). With respect to the entire study: TCR sequencing used bulk RNA from unsorted whole blood, so alpha and beta chains could not be paired. Paper-wide results and their limitations: Matching against VDJdb was skewed toward anti-spike CD8 responses, likely underestimated virus-specific expansions, and missed private and CD4 specificities.

The CDR1 and CDR2 encoded by the germline V gene are MGHRA and YSYEKL. From the cysteine up to the phenylalanine, the CDR3 has a length of 15 residues. The entry retains the CDR3 DNA only, 45 bases that are in frame from base 1. V and J lose 0 bases and 3 bases, and a span of 11 bases separates them. A case-control design nested within a healthcare worker cohort in London, UK, was used, with weekly nasopharyngeal swab PCR tests and blood sampling performed. Healthcare workers were recruited between 23 and 31 March 2020, during the week of the UK lockdown, and were followed weekly for up to roughly 15 weeks. This clonotype has ten or more counts. Its antigen remains unidentified. No quality values exist for individual bases; no much larger clone is one base distant. The library was built by means of 5' RACE. The instrument given in TCRdb is NextSeq 500. The TCR library protocol attached unique molecular identifiers to individual cDNA molecules to correct for sequencing error and PCR bias. Both TCR alpha and beta chains were sequenced, and tight co-correlation was observed between alpha and beta sequence abundances in each sample. In the authors' own workflow: Decombinator V4 was used to annotate TCR sequences for V gene, J gene and CDR3. TCRs were defined as expanded if a significant change between any two time points was detected under a Poisson model with p below 0.0001. Abundances of TCRs were expressed as counts per million after normalisation to the total number of TCRs sequenced in each sample. MAIT TCRs were defined by TRAV1-2 paired with TRAJ12, TRAJ20 or TRAJ33, and iNKT TCRs by TRAV10 paired with TRAJ18. A search of VDJdb, accessed on 1 November 2021, was run for TCRs annotated to CMV, EBV and SARS-CoV-2, with TCRs annotated for multiple antigens excluded. The raw public data were reprocessed by TCRdb itself: fastp quality trimming at Q25, MiXCR clonotype calling, in-frame beta chains only. Entries are consolidated by CDR3 protein sequence, retaining the most common genes and DNA. TCRdb assigned the V and J calls; the authors' analysis was not used. The table for this sample lists about 69,000 distinct CDR3 sequences; 9.5% of them were counted only once. The ten largest clones represent under 6.5% of the sample.

The sequence links TRBV4-1 to TRBJ1-2; the D gene lacks a confident call. Sequences were obtained from whole blood. The receptor was derived from an adult who was a healthcare worker with PCR-confirmed SARS-CoV-2 infection or an uninfected control (not recorded which). The CDR3 reads CASSQDPDRDYGYTF. The nucleotides are TGCGCCAGCAGCCAAGACCCTGACCGGGACTATGGCTACACCTTC.